This TCR beta chain was found in a study of T cell changes during pregnancy in multiple sclerosis. Sequenced by immunoSEQ multiplex PCR; TCRdb stores in-frame clones only, minus some. The sample contains 45,000 or so clones, 89% of which appear only once. Trimming removed 4 bases from V and 9 bases from J; junction bases left unmatched: 5. The CDR3 sequence is 15 residues long. CDR1 KGHSH and CDR2 LQKENI come from the germline V gene. The receptor's source is a female donor with multiple sclerosis, enrolled in a pregnancy study. This chain uses TRBV18 with TRBJ2-1; 14 positions match TRBD2. The sequencing used CD4+ T cells from peripheral blood mononuclear cells, collected after pregnancy. The CDR3 region is CASSLGLAGELEQFF. CDR3 in DNA: TGTGCCAGCTCACTGGGACTAGCGGGAGAACTTGAGCAGTTCTTC.